These 5 T cell receptor beta chains share one sample of origin, sequenced in a study of CD8+ T cells in alopecia areata. RNA was extracted and reverse transcribed into cDNA as the sequencing template. The table came from immunoSEQ multiplex PCR; TCRdb's copy has only in-frame clones and leaves some out. This table has 150,000 to 200,000 clones, about three fifths appearing once. This sample's treatment: oral pan-JAK inhibitor, 5-10 mg twice daily. The specimen was CD8+ T cells sorted from blood, collected at week 24, from a patient treated with tofacitinib. The receptors were gathered from a human donor with alopecia areata.

V and J are TRBV13 and TRBJ2-5; 9 bases match TRBD2. The germline CDR1 and CDR2 sequences are PRHDT and FYEKMQ (reference sequence). This CDR3 region has 15 residues. J was trimmed by 3 bases and V by 4 bases; bases with no gene match: 6. This CDR3 is CASSSIQRGEETQYF. CDR3 DNA sequence: TGTGCCAGCAGCTCTATACAGCGGGGGGAAGAGACCCAGTACTTC.

This chain joins TRBV11-3 and TRBJ1-1; D gene uncertain. Trimming removed 4 bases at V and 1 base at J, with 7 bases between. The CDR3 consists of 13 residues. Germline assignment: CDR1 SGHNT and CDR2 YENEEA. The CDR3 here is CASSWTGNTEAFF. CDR3 DNA: TGTGCCAGCAGCTGGACGGGGAACACTGAAGCTTTCTTT.

The chain employs TRBV29-1 and TRBJ2-5, with 10 positions matching TRBD2. CDR3 length: 16 amino acids. CDR1 and CDR2 from the germline V gene are SQVTM and ANQGSEA. V shed 4 bases and J 3 bases; nucleotides not matched to a gene: 11. CDR3 loop: CSVGGTSVFVEETQYF. DNA of the CDR3: TGCAGCGTTGGAGGGACTAGCGTTTTCGTGGAAGAGACCCAGTACTTC. The full variable domain, completed using reference TRBV29-1 and TRBJ2-5, is SAVISQKPSRDICQRGTSLTIQCQVDSQVTMMFWYRQQPGQSLTLIATANQGSEATYESGFVIDKFPISRPNLTFSTLTVSNMSPEDSSIYLCSVGGTSVFVEETQYFGPGTRLLVL.

The chain carries TRBV2 and TRBJ2-5; 7 bases match TRBD1. The germline V gene has CDR1 SNHLY and CDR2 FYNNEI. V lost 6 bases, J lost 2 bases, and 18 bases stayed unmatched. There are 18 residues in the CDR3. The CDR3 spells CASSENPPWDRQQETQYF. In nucleotides, the CDR3 is TGTGCCAGCAGCGAAAATCCACCCTGGGACAGACAGCAAGAGACCCAGTACTTC.

This sequence joins TRBV30 and TRBJ2-3, with D unclear. In germline, CDR1 is GTSNPN, CDR2 SVGIG (reference sequence). The CDR3 is 12 residues long. V was clipped by 0 bases and J by 6 bases, with 7 bases between them. The CDR3 spells CAWSVVEDTQYF. The CDR3 region has the DNA TGTGCCTGGAGTGTGGTGGAGGATACGCAGTATTTT.